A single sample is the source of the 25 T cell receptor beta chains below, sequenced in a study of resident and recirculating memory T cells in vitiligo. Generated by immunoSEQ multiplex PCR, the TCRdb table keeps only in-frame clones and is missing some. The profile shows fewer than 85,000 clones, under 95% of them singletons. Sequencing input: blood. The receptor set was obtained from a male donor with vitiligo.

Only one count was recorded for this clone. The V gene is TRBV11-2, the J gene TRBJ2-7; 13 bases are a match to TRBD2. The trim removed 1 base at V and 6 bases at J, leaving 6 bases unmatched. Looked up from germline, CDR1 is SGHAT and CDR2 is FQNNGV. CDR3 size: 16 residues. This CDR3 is CASSLGTSGRVSEQYF. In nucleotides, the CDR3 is TGTGCCAGCAGCTTAGGAACTAGCGGGAGGGTTAGCGAGCAGTACTTC.

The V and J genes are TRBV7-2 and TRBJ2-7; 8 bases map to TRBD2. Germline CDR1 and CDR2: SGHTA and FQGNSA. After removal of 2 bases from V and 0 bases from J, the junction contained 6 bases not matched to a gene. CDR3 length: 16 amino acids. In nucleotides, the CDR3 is TGTGCCAGCAGCTTAACGGTCGGGAGGGCCTCCTACGAGCAGTACTTC. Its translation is CASSLTVGRASYEQYF.

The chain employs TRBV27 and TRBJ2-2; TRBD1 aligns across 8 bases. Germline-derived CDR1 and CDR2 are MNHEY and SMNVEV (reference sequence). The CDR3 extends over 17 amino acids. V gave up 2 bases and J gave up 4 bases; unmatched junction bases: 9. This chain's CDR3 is CASSLDGFDRGTGELFF. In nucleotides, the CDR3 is TGTGCCAGCAGTTTAGATGGATTCGACAGGGGCACCGGGGAGCTGTTTTTT.

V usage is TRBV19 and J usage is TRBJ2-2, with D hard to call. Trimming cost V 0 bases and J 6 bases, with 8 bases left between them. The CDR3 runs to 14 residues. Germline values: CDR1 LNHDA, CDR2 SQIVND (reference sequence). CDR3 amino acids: CASSIDPGPGELFF. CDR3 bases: TGTGCCAGTAGTATAGATCCGGGTCCCGGGGAGCTGTTTTTT.

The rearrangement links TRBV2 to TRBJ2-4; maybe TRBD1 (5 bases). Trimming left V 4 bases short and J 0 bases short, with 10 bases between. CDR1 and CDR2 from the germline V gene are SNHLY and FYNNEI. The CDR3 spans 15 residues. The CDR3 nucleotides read TGTGCCAGCAGTGCGACAGACGTAGCCAAAAACATTCAGTACTTC. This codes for CASSATDVAKNIQYF.

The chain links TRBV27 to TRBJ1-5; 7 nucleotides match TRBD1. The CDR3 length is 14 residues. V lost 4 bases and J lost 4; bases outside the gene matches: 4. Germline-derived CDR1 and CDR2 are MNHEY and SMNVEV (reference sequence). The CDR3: CASSYRGPNQPQHF. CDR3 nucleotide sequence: TGTGCCAGCAGTTACAGGGGACCGAATCAGCCCCAGCATTTT.

The CDR3: CASRRGVRSDTQYF. The CDR3 DNA follows: TGTGCCAGCAGGCGGGGGGTTCGGTCAGATACGCAGTATTTT. The V call is TRBV2, the J call TRBJ2-3; 8 nucleotides align to TRBD2. Trimming cost V 6 bases and J 4 bases; bases outside gene matches: 6. The CDR3 is made up of 14 amino acids. CDR1 SNHLY and CDR2 FYNNEI come from the germline V gene.

CDR3 loop: CASSLGQGRSNQPQHF. CDR3 nucleotide sequence: TGTGCCAGCAGCTTAGGTCAGGGAAGGAGCAATCAGCCCCAGCATTTT. This chain joins TRBV7-6 and TRBJ1-5; D is possibly TRBD1 (5 bases). The V gene lost 1 base and the J gene lost 1 base, with 11 bases spanning the gap. Germline-derived CDR1 and CDR2 are SGHVS and FNYEAQ. There are 16 residues in the CDR3.

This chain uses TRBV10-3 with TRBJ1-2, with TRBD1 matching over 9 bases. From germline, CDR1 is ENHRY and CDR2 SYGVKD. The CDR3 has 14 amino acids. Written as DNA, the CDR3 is TGTGCTACCCAAAGCGAGACAGGGGGGTATGGCTACACCTTC. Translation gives CATQSETGGYGYTF.

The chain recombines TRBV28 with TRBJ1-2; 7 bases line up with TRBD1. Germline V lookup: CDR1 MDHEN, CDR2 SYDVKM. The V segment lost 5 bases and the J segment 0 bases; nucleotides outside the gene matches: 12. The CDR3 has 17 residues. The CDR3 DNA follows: TGTGCCAGCAGTGGCATAGACAGGGACATAGCTAACTATGGCTACACCTTC. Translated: CASSGIDRDIANYGYTF.

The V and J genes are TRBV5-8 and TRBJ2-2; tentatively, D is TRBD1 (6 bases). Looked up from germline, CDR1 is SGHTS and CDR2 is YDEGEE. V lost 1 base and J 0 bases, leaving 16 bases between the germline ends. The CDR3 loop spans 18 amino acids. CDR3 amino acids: CASSLYPGYRANTGELFF. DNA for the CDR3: TGTGCCAGCAGCTTGTATCCTGGGTACAGGGCGAACACCGGGGAGCTGTTTTTT.

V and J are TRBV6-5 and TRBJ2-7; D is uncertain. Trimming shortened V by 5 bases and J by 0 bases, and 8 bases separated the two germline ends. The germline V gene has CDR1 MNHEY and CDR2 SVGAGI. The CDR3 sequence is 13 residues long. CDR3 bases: TGTGCCAGCAGTCCCGCGAGCTCCTACGAGCAGTACTTC. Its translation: CASSPASSYEQYF.

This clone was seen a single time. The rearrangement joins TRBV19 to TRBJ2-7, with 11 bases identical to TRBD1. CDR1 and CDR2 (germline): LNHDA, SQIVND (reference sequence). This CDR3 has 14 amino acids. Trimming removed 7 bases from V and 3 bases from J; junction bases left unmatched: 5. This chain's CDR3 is CASTAGQGDYEQYF. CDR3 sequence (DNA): TGTGCCAGTACTGCGGGACAGGGGGACTACGAGCAGTACTTC.

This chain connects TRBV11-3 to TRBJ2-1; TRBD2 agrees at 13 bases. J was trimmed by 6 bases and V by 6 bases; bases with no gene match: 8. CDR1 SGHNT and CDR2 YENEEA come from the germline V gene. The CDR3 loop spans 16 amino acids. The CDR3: CASRDPGLAGPNEQFF. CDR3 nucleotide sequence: TGTGCCAGCAGGGATCCGGGACTAGCGGGACCCAATGAGCAGTTCTTC.

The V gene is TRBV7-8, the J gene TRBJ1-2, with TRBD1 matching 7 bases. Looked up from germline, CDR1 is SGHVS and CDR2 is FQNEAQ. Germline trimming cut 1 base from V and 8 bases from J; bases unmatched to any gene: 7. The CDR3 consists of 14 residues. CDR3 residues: CASSLVAGGGGYTF. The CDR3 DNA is TGTGCCAGCAGCTTAGTCGCAGGGGGAGGAGGCTACACCTTC.

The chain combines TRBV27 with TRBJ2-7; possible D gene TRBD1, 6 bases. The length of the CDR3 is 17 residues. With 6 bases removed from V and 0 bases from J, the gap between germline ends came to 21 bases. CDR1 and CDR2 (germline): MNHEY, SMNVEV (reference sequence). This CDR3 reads CASSSFYLGQSSYEQYF. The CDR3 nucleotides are TGTGCCAGCAGCTCATTCTACCTCGGACAGAGCTCCTACGAGCAGTACTTC.

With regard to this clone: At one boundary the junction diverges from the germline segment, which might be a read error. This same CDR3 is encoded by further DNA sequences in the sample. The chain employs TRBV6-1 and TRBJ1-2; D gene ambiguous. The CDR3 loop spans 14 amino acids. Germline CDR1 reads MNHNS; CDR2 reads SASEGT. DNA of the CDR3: TGCGCCAGCAGTGAAGCGGTCAGGAGGGCTGGCTACACCTTC. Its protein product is CASSEAVRRAGYTF.

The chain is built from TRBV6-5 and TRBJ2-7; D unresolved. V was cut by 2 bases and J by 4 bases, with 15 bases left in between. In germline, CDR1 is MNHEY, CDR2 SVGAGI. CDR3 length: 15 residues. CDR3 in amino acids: CASSYVTTWPYEQYF. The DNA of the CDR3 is TGTGCCAGCAGTTACGTGACAACATGGCCATACGAGCAGTACTTC.

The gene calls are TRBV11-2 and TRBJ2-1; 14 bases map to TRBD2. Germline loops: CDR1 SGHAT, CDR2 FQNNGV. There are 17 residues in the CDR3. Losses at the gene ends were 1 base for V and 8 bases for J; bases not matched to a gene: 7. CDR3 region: CASSLVVEGLAGDEQFF. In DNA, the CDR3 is TGTGCCAGCAGCTTAGTAGTGGAGGGACTAGCGGGAGATGAGCAGTTCTTC.

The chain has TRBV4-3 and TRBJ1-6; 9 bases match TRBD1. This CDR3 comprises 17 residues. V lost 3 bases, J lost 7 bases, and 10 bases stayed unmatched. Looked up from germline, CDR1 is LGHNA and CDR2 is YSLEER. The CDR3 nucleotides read TGCGCCAGCAGCCACCCGGACAGGGGACATAGGAATTCACCCCTCCACTTT. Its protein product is CASSHPDRGHRNSPLHF.

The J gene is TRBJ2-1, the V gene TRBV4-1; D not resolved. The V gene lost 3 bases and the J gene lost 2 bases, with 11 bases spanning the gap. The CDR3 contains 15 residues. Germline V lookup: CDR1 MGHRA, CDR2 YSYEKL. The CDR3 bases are TGCGCCAGCAGCCATGGAGAACGGCCCTACAATGAGCAGTTCTTC. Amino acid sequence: CASSHGERPYNEQFF.

Here the CDR3 DNA reads TGTGCCAGCAGCGTAGCTCAAGCGGGTACCTACAATGAGCAGTTCTTC. As protein: CASSVAQAGTYNEQFF. V usage is TRBV9 and J usage is TRBJ2-1; TRBD2 might be the D (6 bases). Germline-derived CDR1 and CDR2 are SGDLS and YYNGEE. The V end was cut by 0 bases, the J end by 2 bases, with 12 bases between. The CDR3 extends over 16 amino acids.

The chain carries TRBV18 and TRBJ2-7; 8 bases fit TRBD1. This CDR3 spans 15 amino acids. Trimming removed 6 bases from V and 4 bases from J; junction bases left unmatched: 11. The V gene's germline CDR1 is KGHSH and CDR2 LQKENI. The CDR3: CASSQGQGGWYEQYF. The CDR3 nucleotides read TGTGCCAGCTCCCAAGGACAGGGAGGTTGGTACGAGCAGTACTTC.

In DNA, the CDR3 is TGTGCCAGTAGTACCCCGGATCAGCCCCAGCATTTT. Amino acids: CASSTPDQPQHF. J is TRBJ1-5 and V is TRBV19; the D is unclear. The CDR3 runs to 12 residues. Germline assignment: CDR1 LNHDA and CDR2 SQIVND (reference sequence). V lost 4 bases and J 5 bases, leaving 6 bases between the germline ends.

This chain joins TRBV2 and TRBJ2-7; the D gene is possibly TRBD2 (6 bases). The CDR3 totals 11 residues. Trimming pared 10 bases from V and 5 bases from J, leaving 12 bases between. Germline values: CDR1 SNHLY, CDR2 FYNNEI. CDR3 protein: CAIGGNDEQYF. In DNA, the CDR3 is TGTGCCATAGGAGGGAACGACGAGCAGTACTTC.